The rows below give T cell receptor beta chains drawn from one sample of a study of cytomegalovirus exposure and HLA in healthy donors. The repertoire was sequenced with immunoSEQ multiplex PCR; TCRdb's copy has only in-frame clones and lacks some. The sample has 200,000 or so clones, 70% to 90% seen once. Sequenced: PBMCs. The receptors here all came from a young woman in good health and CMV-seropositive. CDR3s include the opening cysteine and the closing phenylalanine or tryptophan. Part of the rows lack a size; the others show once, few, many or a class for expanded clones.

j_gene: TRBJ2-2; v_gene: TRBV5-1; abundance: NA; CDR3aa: CASSAGVNTGELFF
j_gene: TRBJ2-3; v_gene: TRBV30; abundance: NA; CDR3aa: CAWGDNTDTQYF
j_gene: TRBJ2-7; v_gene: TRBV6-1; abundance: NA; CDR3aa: CASSATGGYEQYF
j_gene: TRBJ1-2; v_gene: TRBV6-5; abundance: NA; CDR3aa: CATGQGPIYGYTF
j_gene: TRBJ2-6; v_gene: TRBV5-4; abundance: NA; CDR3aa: CASGSGANVLTF
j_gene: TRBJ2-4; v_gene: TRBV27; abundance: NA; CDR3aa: CASSLVGQLNIQYF
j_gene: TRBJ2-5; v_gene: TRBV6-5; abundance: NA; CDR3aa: CASSSLGTQYF
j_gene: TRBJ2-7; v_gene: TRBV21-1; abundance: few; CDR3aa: CAGPASGFHEQYF
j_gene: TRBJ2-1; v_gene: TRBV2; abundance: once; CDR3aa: CARDRGRVNEQFF
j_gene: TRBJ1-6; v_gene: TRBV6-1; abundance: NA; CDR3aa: CASSEMARVLSPLHF
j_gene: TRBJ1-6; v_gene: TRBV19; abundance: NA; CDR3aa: CASSSEQIYNSPLHF
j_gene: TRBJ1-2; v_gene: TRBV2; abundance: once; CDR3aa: CASSERGGYGYTF
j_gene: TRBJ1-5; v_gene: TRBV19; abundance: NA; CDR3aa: CASSMGQYNQPQHF
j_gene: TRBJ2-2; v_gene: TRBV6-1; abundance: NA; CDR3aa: CASSEGGTGSGELFF
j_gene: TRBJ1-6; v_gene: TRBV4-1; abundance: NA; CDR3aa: CASSQDPNRGRNSPLHF
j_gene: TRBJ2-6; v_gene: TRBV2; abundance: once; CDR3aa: CASSARGGAGANVLTF
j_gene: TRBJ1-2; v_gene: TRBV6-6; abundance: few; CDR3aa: CATKGEGLNYGYTF
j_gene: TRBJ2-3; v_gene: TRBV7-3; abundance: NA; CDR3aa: CASSLTGGAGDTQYF
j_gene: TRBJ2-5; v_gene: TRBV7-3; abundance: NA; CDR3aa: CASSRQETQYF
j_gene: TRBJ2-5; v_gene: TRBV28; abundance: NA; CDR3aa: CASSFRQGQETQYF
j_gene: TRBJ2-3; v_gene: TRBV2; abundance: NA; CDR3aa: CASSGFRGGADTQYF
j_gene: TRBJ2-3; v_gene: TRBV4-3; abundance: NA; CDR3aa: CASSQDSSGDADTQYF
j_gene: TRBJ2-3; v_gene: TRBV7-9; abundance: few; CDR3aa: CASSSSLGNRGSTDTQYF
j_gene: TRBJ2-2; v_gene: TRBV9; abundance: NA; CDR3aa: CASRRGLAGGPGGELFF
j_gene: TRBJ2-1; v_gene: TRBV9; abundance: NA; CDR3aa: CASSVVSGGHNEQFF
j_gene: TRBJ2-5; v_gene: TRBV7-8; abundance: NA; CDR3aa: CASSQNRGRETQYF
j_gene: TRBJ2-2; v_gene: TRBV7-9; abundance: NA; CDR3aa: CASSLGTRNTGELFF
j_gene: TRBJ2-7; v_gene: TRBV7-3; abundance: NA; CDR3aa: CASSTDPSTGEQYF
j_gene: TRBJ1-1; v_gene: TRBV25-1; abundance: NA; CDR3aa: CASRFSTEAFF
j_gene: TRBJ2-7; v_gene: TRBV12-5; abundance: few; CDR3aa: CASGLRPGQSLTEQYF
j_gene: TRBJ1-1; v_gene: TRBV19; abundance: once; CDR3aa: CASSPQGPDTMNTEAFF
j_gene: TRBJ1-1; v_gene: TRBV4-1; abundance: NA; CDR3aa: CASSQGHTGTEAFF
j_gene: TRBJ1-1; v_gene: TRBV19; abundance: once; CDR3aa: CASSIGTGRGAFF
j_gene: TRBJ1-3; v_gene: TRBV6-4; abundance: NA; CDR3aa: CASSEPPLPGGTGNTIYF
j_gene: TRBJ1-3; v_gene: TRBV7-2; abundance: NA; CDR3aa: CAGGGGVGLTGNTIYF
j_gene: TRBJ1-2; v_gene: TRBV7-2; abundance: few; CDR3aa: CASSLDYYGYTF
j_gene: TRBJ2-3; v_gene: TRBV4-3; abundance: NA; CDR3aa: CASSQDLRMGADTQYF
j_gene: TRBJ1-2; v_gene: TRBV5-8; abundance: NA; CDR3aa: CASSPRQPYGYTF
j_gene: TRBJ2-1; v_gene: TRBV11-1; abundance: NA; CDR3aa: CASSSKHEQFF
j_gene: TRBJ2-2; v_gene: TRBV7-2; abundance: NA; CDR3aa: CASSLVVSNRGNTGELFF
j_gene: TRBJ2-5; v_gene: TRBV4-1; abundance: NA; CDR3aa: CASSSQETQYF
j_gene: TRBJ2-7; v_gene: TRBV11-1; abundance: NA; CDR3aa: CASSSSARDSSYEQYF
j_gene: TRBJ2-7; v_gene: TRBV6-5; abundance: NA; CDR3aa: CACGRTRYTQQYF
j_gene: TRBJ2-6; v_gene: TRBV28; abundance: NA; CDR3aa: CASSVWRSGANVLTF
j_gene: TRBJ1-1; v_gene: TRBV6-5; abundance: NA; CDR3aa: CASSGSGPGTEAFF
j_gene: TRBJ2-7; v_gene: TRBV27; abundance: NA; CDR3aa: CASRGDRGYEQYF
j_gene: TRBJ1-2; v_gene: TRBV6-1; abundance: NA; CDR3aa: CASAQGRRDGYTF
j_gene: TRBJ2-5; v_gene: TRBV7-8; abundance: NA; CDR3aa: CASSLARGPKTQYF
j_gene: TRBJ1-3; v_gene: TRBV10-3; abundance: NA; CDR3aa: CAISDPDRGGNTIYF
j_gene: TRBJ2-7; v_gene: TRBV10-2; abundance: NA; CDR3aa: CASREGSGYEQYF
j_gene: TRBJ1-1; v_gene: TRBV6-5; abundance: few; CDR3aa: CASSKGLNGNTEAFF
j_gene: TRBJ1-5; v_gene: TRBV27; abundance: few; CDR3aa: CASSLVRAGQPQHF
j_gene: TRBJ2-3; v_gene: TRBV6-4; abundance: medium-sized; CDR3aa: CASSDSTSGGADTQYF
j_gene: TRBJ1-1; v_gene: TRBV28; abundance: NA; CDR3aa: CASSLLDGRVEAFF
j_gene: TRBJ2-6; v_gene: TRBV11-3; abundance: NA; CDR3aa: CASSFSNSGANVLTF